This T cell receptor beta chain derives from a study of T cell repertoires in cytomegalovirus infection. Whole-study context: It was the public TCR beta signatures that indicated both CMV infection and matching HLA type.

This clonotype came up a few times. TCRdb reprocessed the reads via MiXCR and lists one record per CDR3 protein. The sample shows roughly 180,000 distinct CDR3 sequences, about 17% of them seen only once. The CDR3 covers 12 residues. CDR1 and CDR2 from the germline V gene are MNHNY and SVGAGI (reference sequence). V was clipped by 6 bases and J by 7 bases, with 12 bases between them. The sequenced material came from CD8+ T cells from PBMCs. The clonotype comes from a human donor in good health (CMV status not recorded). Some clones in this sample may be carry-over from other donors' samples. The J gene is TRBJ1-1, the V gene TRBV6-6, with D possibly TRBD1 on 6 matching bases. This CDR3 is CASRADSLEAFF. The DNA for the CDR3 is TGTGCCAGCAGGGCGGACAGCCTTGAAGCTTTCTTT.